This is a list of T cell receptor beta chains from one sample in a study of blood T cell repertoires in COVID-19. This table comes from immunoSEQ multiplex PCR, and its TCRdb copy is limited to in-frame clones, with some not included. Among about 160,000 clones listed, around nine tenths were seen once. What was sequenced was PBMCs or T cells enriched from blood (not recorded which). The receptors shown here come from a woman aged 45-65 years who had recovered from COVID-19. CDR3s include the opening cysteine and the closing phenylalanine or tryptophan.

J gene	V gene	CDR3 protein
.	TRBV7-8	CASSTRGGPYEQYF
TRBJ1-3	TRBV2	CASSEGRVHTIYF
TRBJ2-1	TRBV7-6	CASSIGTGANEQFF
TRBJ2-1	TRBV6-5	CASRNLRGSYNEQFF
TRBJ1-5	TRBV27	CASSPGTDHSNQPQHF
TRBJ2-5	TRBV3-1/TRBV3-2	CASSDRGFGETQYF
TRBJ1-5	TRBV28	CATRRGTGDSQPQHF
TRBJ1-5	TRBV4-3	CASSRQRGSDQPQHF
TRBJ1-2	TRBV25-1	CASSEKPGQGNYGYTF
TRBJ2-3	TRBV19	CASSPHQGTSSNTQYF
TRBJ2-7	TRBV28	CASSLSPVGAYEQYF
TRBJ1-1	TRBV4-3	CASSQLAHFRDTEAFF
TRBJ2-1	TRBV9	CASSDRDRGLNEQFF
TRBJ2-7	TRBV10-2	CASGPGFYEQYF
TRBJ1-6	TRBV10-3	CAIRAGLEGRSPLHF
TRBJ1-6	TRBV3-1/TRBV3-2	CASSLGQGAKSPLHF
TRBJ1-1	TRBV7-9	CASSSQGRNTEAFF
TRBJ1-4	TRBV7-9	CASSTPGQHANEKLFF
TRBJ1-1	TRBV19	CASSLGQGAGGEAFF
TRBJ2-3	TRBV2	CASSDGGAGDTQYF
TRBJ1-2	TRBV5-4	CASRTDLTGKYNHTF
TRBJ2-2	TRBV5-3	CARSLLTGTGGGSSNTGELFF